This record concerns one TCR beta chain sequence. Its antigen is still unknown. Base quality data are lacking; no much larger clone is found one base away. This sample stems from a study of somatic mutations in T cells in chronic GVHD (dated by TCRdb to the early 2020s). Isolated genomic DNA was used for TCRbeta deep sequencing. The immunoSEQ assay, provided as a commercial service, was used for both TCRbeta CDR3 sequencing and the initial data processing. For the original study's pipeline: IMGT was used to annotate V, D, J genes, while reads were demultiplexed, adapter and primer sequences were stripped out, and similar clones were merged through frequency-ratio clustering. TCRdb re-hosts the immuneACCESS table, in-frame sequences only. Its copies lack some clones; in the studies checked, an unresolved V gene accounts for under half of them, and the cause for the rest is not known. V, J and clone size are taken as reported in that table, and D and trimming were inferred from the DNA itself. Present in this sample are 800 or so clones, around 82% of which were seen just once. 55% to 75% of the sample is taken by the ten largest.

Sorting staining used anti-CD3, anti-CD4, anti-CD8 and a Vbeta20 antibody from the IOTest Beta Mark kit on a FACSAria III, with purity above 98%. Peripheral blood was collected in sodium heparin tubes, and mononuclear cells were isolated by Ficoll-Paque PLUS density gradient centrifugation. Before TCRbeta deep sequencing, the CD4+ Vbeta20+, CD4+ Vbeta20-, and CD8+ T cell fractions were FACS-sorted. CDR1 is given as SGHRS and CDR2 as YFSETQ, both from the germline V gene. From cysteine to phenylalanine, the CDR3 is 15 amino acids long. Only the CDR3 DNA stays, 45 bases, in frame from base 1. V is reduced by 3 bases and J by 4 bases, leaving a spacing of 16 bases between them.

This receptor chain uses TRBV5-1 and TRBJ2-5, with no reliable assignment of the D segment. Sequencing was done on a sample of Vbeta20-positive CD4+ T cells from blood. This specimen's cell subset or site label, per the study, means: CD4+ T cells sorted for TCR Vbeta20 (TRBV30-01) positivity by flow cytometry. The receptor was isolated from a male patient aged 50 to 59 with chronic graft-versus-host disease. A transplant means some T cells may be of graft donor rather than patient origin. The sequence in DNA is TGCGCCAGCAGCTCCCATTCGTCCCGGAGAGAGACCCAGTACTTC. This gives the protein CASSSHSSRRETQYF.